This T cell receptor (beta chain) was captured by sequencing in a study of Graves' ophthalmopathy and Graves' hyperthyroidism. About the research overall: Stable hyperthyroidism meant no progression to ophthalmopathy within 18 months of follow-up. The study's findings and limits: Classification of ophthalmopathy versus stable hyperthyroidism by a 13-signature model yielded roughly 86% sensitivity and just under 84% specificity. Thyroid clonotypes that were expanded above 0.001 frequency mostly also appeared in blood.

Hyperthyroidism patients, aged 18 to 65, were newly diagnosed, under 2 months' duration. Germline V gives CDR1 SEHNR, CDR2 FQNEAQ (reference sequence). This CDR3 has 13 amino acids. Trimming removed 5 bases at V and 3 bases at J, with 8 bases between. This clonotype was observed at least ten times. Its antigen remains unknown. The sequenced template was RNA, covering the TCR beta CDR3 region. A first-round RT-PCR used HTBI primers, followed by a second-round multiplex PCR. TCRdb ran MiXCR on the multiplex PCR reads and lists one entry per CDR3 protein. Of over a million distinct CDR3 sequences listed, about 36% are singletons.

The receptor was isolated from an adult man with Graves' hyperthyroidism. The gene calls are TRBV7-9 and TRBJ1-5; D not resolved. The sequencing input was peripheral blood or thyroid tissue (not recorded which). The CDR3 sequence is CASSPVTNQPQHF. The CDR3 bases are TGTGCCAGCAGCCCTGTTACCAATCAGCCCCAGCATTTT. Combining the CDR3 with reference TRBV7-9 and TRBJ1-5 gives the whole variable domain DTGVSQNPRHKITKRGQNVTFRCDPISEHNRLYWYRQTLGQGPEFLTYFQNEAQLEKSRLLSDRFSAERPKGSFSTLEIQRTEQGDSAMYLCASSPVTNQPQHFGDGTRLSIL.